The 2 T cell receptor beta chains below were found in one sample sequenced in a study of blood T cell repertoires in COVID-19 (TCRdb year 2020). Libraries came from the immunoSEQ multiplex PCR assay. This immuneACCESS table, as held by TCRdb, lists in-frame sequences with V and J called but not all clones. Of the missing ones, under half trace to an unresolved V gene in checked studies; the others have no known cause. This sample gives roughly 260,000 clones in total; 80% to 90% of them show up just once. Of the sample, over 1.5% falls within the top ten clones. Sequenced: PBMCs or T cells enriched from blood (not recorded which). Source of these receptors: a woman between 50 and 59 years old who had recovered from COVID-19.

The chain joins TRBV5-1 to TRBJ1-1; D perhaps matches TRBD1 (5 bases). V was cut by 4 bases and J by 1 base, with 8 bases left in between. CDR1 and CDR2 from the germline V gene are SGHRS and YFSETQ. CDR3 length: 13 residues. The chain's CDR3 is CASSAQENTEAFF. In DNA, the CDR3 is TGCGCCAGCAGCGCACAGGAGAACACTGAAGCTTTCTTT.

V is TRBV2 and J is TRBJ1-1; D possibly corresponds to TRBD1 (6 bases). The CDR3 extends over 15 amino acids. Between the trimmed V and J ends, which lost 3 bases and 5 bases, there was a span of 16 bases. Germline-derived CDR1 and CDR2 are SNHLY and FYNNEI. The CDR3 loop is CASSDRGRGVTEAFF. CDR3 DNA sequence: TGTGCCAGCAGTGATCGCGGCAGGGGTGTAACTGAAGCTTTCTTT.